These T cell receptor beta chains were read from a single sample in a study of graft-versus-host responses after intestinal transplantation. Here immunoSEQ multiplex PCR was the method, and the copy in TCRdb shows in-frame clones only, minus some. The sample includes more than 70,000 clones, roughly 88% of them seen just once. Their recognized antigens are unknown. This material consisted of unstimulated CD4+ T cells sorted from spleen or lymph node cells, taken before intestinal transplant. The receptors derive from a human donor who received an intestinal transplant. CDR3s include the opening cysteine and the closing phenylalanine or tryptophan. D genes are given only for firm matches. A row's size may be missing; if present it is once, few, many or a size class.

V gene: TRBV10-3; J gene: TRBJ2-3; CDR3 length: 16; D gene: TRBD2; clone size: .; CDR3 DNA: TGTGCCATCAGTAGGACTAGCGGGGGGACAACAGATACGCAGTATTTT; CDR3 protein: CAISRTSGGTTDTQYF
V gene: TRBV27; J gene: TRBJ1-5; CDR3 length: 13; D gene: TRBD1; clone size: once; CDR3 DNA: TGTGCCAGCAGCGAAACAGGGGGGCAGCCCCAGCATTTT; CDR3 protein: CASSETGGQPQHF
V gene: TRBV4-1; J gene: TRBJ1-6; CDR3 length: 15; D gene: TRBD1; clone size: few; CDR3 DNA: TGCGCCAGCAGCCACGGACAGGAGAGAAATTCACCCCTCCACTTT; CDR3 protein: CASSHGQERNSPLHF
V gene: TRBV7-9; J gene: TRBJ2-7; CDR3 length: 16; D gene: TRBD1; clone size: once; CDR3 DNA: TGTGCCAGCAGTCAGACAGGGCAGGGGTATCTCTACGAGCAGTACTTC; CDR3 protein: CASSQTGQGYLYEQYF
V gene: TRBV5-1; J gene: TRBJ1-3; CDR3 length: 16; D gene: TRBD1; clone size: .; CDR3 DNA: TGCGCCAGCAGCCAGGGACAGAGCGGCTTAGGAAACACCATATATTTT; CDR3 protein: CASSQGQSGLGNTIYF
V gene: TRBV10-1; J gene: TRBJ2-5; CDR3 length: 15; D gene: TRBD1; clone size: .; CDR3 DNA: TGCGCCAGCAGTGAGGGGTGGACAGGGGGAGAGACCCAGTACTTC; CDR3 protein: CASSEGWTGGETQYF
V gene: TRBV5-1; J gene: TRBJ1-2; CDR3 length: 17; D gene: TRBD1; clone size: .; CDR3 DNA: TGCGCCAGCAGCCAAGACAGGGGTGGGCTTGGTAACTATGGCTACACCTTC; CDR3 protein: CASSQDRGGLGNYGYTF
V gene: TRBV7-6; J gene: TRBJ2-1; CDR3 length: 18; D gene: TRBD2; clone size: .; CDR3 DNA: TGTGCCAGCAGCTTAGGGCCCCCCGGGACTAACCGATTTAATGAGCAGTTCTTC; CDR3 protein: CASSLGPPGTNRFNEQFF
V gene: TRBV6-5; J gene: TRBJ1-1; CDR3 length: 14; D gene: TRBD1; clone size: .; CDR3 DNA: TGTGCCAGCAGTTGGGGTCAGGGGGTCACTGAAGCTTTCTTT; CDR3 protein: CASSWGQGVTEAFF
V gene: TRBV4-2; J gene: TRBJ1-2; CDR3 length: 13; D gene: TRBD1; clone size: .; CDR3 DNA: TGTGCCAGCAGCCCAAGCGACAGGGGGGGCTACACCTTC; CDR3 protein: CASSPSDRGGYTF
V gene: TRBV10-3; J gene: TRBJ1-1; CDR3 length: 12; D gene: .; clone size: .; CDR3 DNA: TGTGCCATCAGCGCAGGGGACACTGAAGCTTTCTTT; CDR3 protein: CAISAGDTEAFF
V gene: TRBV13; J gene: TRBJ1-6; CDR3 length: 14; D gene: .; clone size: once; CDR3 DNA: TGTGCCAGCAGCTTAGGCCTTGACAGTCCACCCCTCCACTTT; CDR3 protein: CASSLGLDSPPLHF
V gene: TRBV5-6; J gene: TRBJ1-2; CDR3 length: 13; D gene: .; clone size: once; CDR3 DNA: TGTGCCAGCAGCTTGCTCGGGGGGAATGGCTACACCTTC; CDR3 protein: CASSLLGGNGYTF
V gene: TRBV2; J gene: TRBJ2-7; CDR3 length: 12; D gene: .; clone size: .; CDR3 DNA: TGTGCCAGCAGACAGGATTCCTACGAGCAGTACTTC; CDR3 protein: CASRQDSYEQYF
V gene: TRBV18; J gene: TRBJ2-7; CDR3 length: 14; D gene: TRBD1; clone size: .; CDR3 DNA: TGTGCCAGCGAGGGACAGATCTCCCTTCTAGGGCAGTACTTC; CDR3 protein: CASEGQISLLGQYF
V gene: TRBV6-1; J gene: TRBJ2-7; CDR3 length: 15; D gene: .; clone size: .; CDR3 DNA: TGTGCCAGCAGTTTATACAGGGTGGGGTCCTACGAGCAGTACTTC; CDR3 protein: CASSLYRVGSYEQYF
V gene: TRBV6-1; J gene: TRBJ1-5; CDR3 length: 13; D gene: .; clone size: .; CDR3 DNA: TGTGCCAGCGGGAGCCGGGACAATCAGCCCCAGCATTTT; CDR3 protein: CASGSRDNQPQHF
V gene: TRBV18; J gene: TRBJ2-5; CDR3 length: 14; D gene: TRBD1; clone size: .; CDR3 DNA: TGTGCCAGCTCACCTGACAGGGGGTTCGAGACCCAGTACTTC; CDR3 protein: CASSPDRGFETQYF
V gene: TRBV9; J gene: TRBJ2-7; CDR3 length: 14; D gene: TRBD1; clone size: .; CDR3 DNA: TGTGCCAGCAGCGTAACAGGGGAACCCTACGAGCGGTACTTC; CDR3 protein: CASSVTGEPYERYF
V gene: TRBV11-2; J gene: TRBJ1-1; CDR3 length: 15; D gene: .; clone size: .; CDR3 DNA: TGTGCCAGCAGCTTAAAAACGGGAGGTCTCACTGAAGCTTTCTTT; CDR3 protein: CASSLKTGGLTEAFF
V gene: TRBV6-6; J gene: TRBJ2-5; CDR3 length: 15; D gene: .; clone size: .; CDR3 DNA: TGTGCCAGCAGTTACTCAGGGGTAACCCAAGAGACCCAGTACTTC; CDR3 protein: CASSYSGVTQETQYF
V gene: TRBV18; J gene: TRBJ1-2; CDR3 length: 16; D gene: TRBD1; clone size: .; CDR3 DNA: TGTGCCAGCTCAGCAGACAGGGGGCTATTCGCCTATGGCTACACCTTC; CDR3 protein: CASSADRGLFAYGYTF